One sample yielded the 18 T cell receptor beta chains listed below, sequenced in a study of vaccination and CD4 T cells after COVID-19. Their specific antigens are unknown. Time point specified: late sampling 161 to 241 days after vaccination in a few convalescent patients. Treatment described: approximately 9-day PBMC culture with coronavirus spike peptide pools or control peptides (ViraFEST assay). Cultured CD4+ T cells had their DNA profiled by the Oncomine TCR Beta short-read assay. TCRdb independently ran MiXCR on the PCR reads; one entry per CDR3 protein. Here the sample spans 20,000 to 30,000 distinct CDR3 sequences, 35% to 50% being singletons. This material consisted of CD4+ T cells from blood, cultured in vitro, taken about 7 months after SARS-CoV-2 vaccination. The source of these receptors is a human donor who had recovered from COVID-19.

This chain links TRBV6-5 with TRBJ1-5, with 7 bases lining up with TRBD1. Germline-derived CDR1 and CDR2 are MNHEY and SVGAGI. Trimming cost V 0 bases and J 3 bases; bases outside gene matches: 17. CDR3 length: 20 amino acids. The CDR3 region is CASSYSTRDRTLVLNQPQHF. The DNA for the CDR3 is TGTGCCAGCAGTTACTCGACCCGGGACAGAACCCTAGTACTCAATCAGCCCCAGCATTTT.

The chain employs TRBV20-1 and TRBJ2-1; TRBD2 matches at 8 bases. J lost 0 bases, V lost 6 bases, and 7 bases had no gene match. The CDR3 extends over 15 amino acids. Germline values: CDR1 DFQATT, CDR2 SNEGSKA (reference sequence). This chain's CDR3 is CSATLAGSSYNEQFF. As DNA, the CDR3 is TGCAGTGCCACCTTAGCGGGAAGCTCCTACAATGAGCAGTTCTTC.

The V and J genes are TRBV6-2 or TRBV6-3 and TRBJ2-5, with TRBD2 matching over 15 bases. V lost 8 bases to trimming and J lost 4 bases; unmatched junction nucleotides: 5. This CDR3 contains 15 residues. Germline V gene lookup returns CDR1 MNHEY and CDR2 SVGEGT. DNA for the CDR3: TGTGCCAGCGGGGGACTAGCGGGAGGTGGAGAGACCCAGTACTTC. Translating gives CASGGLAGGGETQYF.

This chain uses TRBV19 with TRBJ2-1; D is possibly TRBD2 (5 bases). The CDR3 is 9 amino acids. The germline V gene has CDR1 LNHDA and CDR2 SQIVND (reference sequence). Trimming removed 9 bases from V and 8 bases from J, with 5 bases in between. The CDR3 region has the DNA TGTGCCAGCGGGGATGAGCAGTTCTTC. Amino acids: CASGDEQFF. The whole variable domain, remainder taken from reference TRBV19 and TRBJ2-1, is DGGITQSPKYLFRKEGQNVTLSCEQNLNHDAMYWYRQDPGQGLRLIYYSQIVNDFQKGDIAEGYSVSREKKESFPLTVTSAQKNPTAFYLCASGDEQFFGPGTRLTVL.

The chain has TRBV28 and TRBJ2-4; D is tentatively TRBD1 or TRBD2 (5 bases each). Trimming shortened V by 5 bases and J by 10 bases, and 18 bases separated the two germline ends. This CDR3 region has 14 residues. CDR1 is MDHEN and CDR2 is SYDVKM in the germline V gene. This CDR3 reads CASSRPGTPFIQYF. DNA of the CDR3: TGTGCCAGCAGTAGACCAGGGACCCCGTTTATTCAGTACTTC.

A few counts support this clonotype. The gene calls are TRBV20-1 and TRBJ2-7; D unclear. Per the germline V gene, CDR1 is DFQATT and CDR2 is SNEGSKA (reference sequence). V was trimmed by 3 bases and J by 2 bases, leaving 17 bases between them. The CDR3 length is 15 residues. DNA for the CDR3: TGCAGTGCTAGCCAAGCCCGAAAACCAACCTACGAGCAGTACTTC. This gives the protein CSASQARKPTYEQYF.

The rearrangement uses TRBV6-1 and TRBJ1-2; D remains ambiguous. The V gene lost 5 bases and the J gene lost 8 bases, with 6 bases spanning the gap. The CDR3 covers 10 residues. Per germline, CDR1 MNHNS and CDR2 SASEGT. The CDR3 DNA sequence: TGTGCCAGCAGTCAGAAAGGCTACACCTTC. It encodes CASSQKGYTF.

This chain joins TRBV6-5 and TRBJ1-2, with TRBD1 matching 7 bases. The CDR3 consists of 13 residues. Germline V lookup: CDR1 MNHEY, CDR2 SVGAGI. V shed 4 bases, J shed 7 bases, and the junction held 6 bases outside the gene matches. This chain's CDR3 is CASSFQTGIGYTF. As DNA, the CDR3 is TGTGCCAGCAGTTTCCAGACAGGGATTGGCTACACCTTC.

The chain is built from TRBV6-1 and TRBJ2-5, with a weak D call TRBD1 (6 bases). CDR3 size: 14 residues. CDR1 is MNHNS, CDR2 SASEGT, per germline. Trimming left V 5 bases short and J 1 base short, with 11 bases between. The CDR3, as DNA: TGTGCCAGCAGTCGCCAGGGGACCCAAGAGACCCAGTACTTC. Amino acid sequence: CASSRQGTQETQYF.

The chain combines TRBV7-7 with TRBJ1-5; perhaps TRBD1 as D (5 bases). The length of the CDR3 is 14 residues. Germline V gene data show CDR1 as SSHAT and CDR2 as FNYEAQ (reference sequence). V gave up 3 bases and J gave up 7 bases, with 13 bases separating them. The CDR3 bases are TGTGCCAGCAGCTTTCTCAGGGTAAAACAGCCCCAGCATTTT. Translation gives CASSFLRVKQPQHF.

Only one count was recorded for this clonotype. The gene calls are TRBV6-1 and TRBJ2-7; possible D gene TRBD1, 6 bases. V was trimmed by 7 bases and J by 2 bases, leaving 18 bases between them. The CDR3 contains 15 residues. The germline gives CDR1 MNHNS, CDR2 SASEGT. The chain's CDR3 is CASTNIARGTYEQYF. DNA of the CDR3: TGTGCCAGCACTAATATTGCCAGGGGTACCTACGAGCAGTACTTC.

This chain connects TRBV29-1 to TRBJ2-1, with no clear D. CDR1 SQVTM and CDR2 ANQGSEA come from the germline V gene. The CDR3 covers 13 residues. Trimming removed 1 base at V and 4 bases at J, with 8 bases between. CDR3 nucleotides: TGCAGCGTTGAAGGAACAGCTTACAATGAGCAGTTCTTC. Translated, it gives CSVEGTAYNEQFF.

The J gene is TRBJ2-3, the V gene TRBV20-1, with D possibly matching TRBD1 (5 bases). This CDR3 is 15 amino acids long. Germline CDR1 DFQATT, CDR2 SNEGSKA (reference sequence). The germline V and J ends were trimmed by 4 bases and 1 base, with 15 bases remaining between them. The CDR3 nucleotides read TGCAGTGCTACGAACGGCAGGGAAGGCACAGATACGCAGTATTTT. It is translated as CSATNGREGTDTQYF.

This rearrangement joins TRBV4-1 to TRBJ2-3; 8 bases are shared with TRBD2. The V gene's germline CDR1 is MGHRA and CDR2 YSYEKL. With V trimmed by 3 bases and J by 1 base, 3 bases remained unmatched. The CDR3 has 15 amino acids. CDR3 sequence reads: CASSQGLVGTDTQYF. CDR3 DNA: TGCGCCAGCAGCCAGGGACTAGTGGGCACAGATACGCAGTATTTT.

This chain uses TRBV2 with TRBJ1-6; D remains unclear. The length of the CDR3 is 16 residues. Germline V gives CDR1 SNHLY, CDR2 FYNNEI. V was trimmed by 3 bases and J by 4 bases, leaving 13 bases between them. The CDR3 DNA reads as TGTGCCAGCAGTGAGGGTTGGAGGGTTTATAATTCACCCCTCCACTTT. This translates into CASSEGWRVYNSPLHF.

J is TRBJ2-1 and V is TRBV20-1; possibly TRBD2 for D (6 bases). Looked up from germline, CDR1 is DFQATT and CDR2 is SNEGSKA (reference sequence). V lost 3 bases to trimming and J lost 10 bases, with 25 bases between them. The CDR3 is 16 residues long. CDR3 residues: CSASWFWRDRPTEQFF. The CDR3 nucleotides read TGCAGTGCTAGTTGGTTCTGGCGGGATCGCCCCACGGAGCAGTTCTTC.

V is TRBV6-1 and J is TRBJ2-6; D is unresolved. CDR3 length equals 14 residues. The V end lost 4 bases, the J end lost 0 bases, and 4 bases lay between the germline ends. CDR1 and CDR2 (germline): MNHNS, SASEGT. The CDR3 sequence is CASSGSSGANVLTF. DNA of the CDR3: TGTGCCAGCAGTGGTTCCTCTGGGGCCAACGTCCTGACTTTC.

The V call is TRBV7-2, the J call TRBJ1-2; D is unclear. CDR3 length equals 12 residues. V lost 1 base, J lost 8 bases, and 8 bases lay in between. Germline-derived CDR1 and CDR2 are SGHTA and FQGNSA. The CDR3 protein is CASSLDVGGYTF. The DNA for the CDR3 is TGTGCCAGCAGCTTAGATGTCGGGGGCTACACCTTC.